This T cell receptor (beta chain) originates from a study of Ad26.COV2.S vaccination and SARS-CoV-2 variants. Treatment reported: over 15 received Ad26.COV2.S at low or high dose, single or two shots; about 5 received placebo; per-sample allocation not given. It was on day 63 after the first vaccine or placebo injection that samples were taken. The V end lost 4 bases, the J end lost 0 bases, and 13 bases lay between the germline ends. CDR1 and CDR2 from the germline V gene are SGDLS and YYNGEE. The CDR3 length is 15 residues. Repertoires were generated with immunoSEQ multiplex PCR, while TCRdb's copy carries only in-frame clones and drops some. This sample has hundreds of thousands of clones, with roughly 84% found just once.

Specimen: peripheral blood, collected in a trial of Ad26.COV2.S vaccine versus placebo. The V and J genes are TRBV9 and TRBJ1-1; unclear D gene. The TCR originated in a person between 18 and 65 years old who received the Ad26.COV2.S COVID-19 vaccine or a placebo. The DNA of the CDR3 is TGTGCCAGCAGCCCCCAACGCGATCTGAACACTGAAGCTTTCTTT. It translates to CASSPQRDLNTEAFF.